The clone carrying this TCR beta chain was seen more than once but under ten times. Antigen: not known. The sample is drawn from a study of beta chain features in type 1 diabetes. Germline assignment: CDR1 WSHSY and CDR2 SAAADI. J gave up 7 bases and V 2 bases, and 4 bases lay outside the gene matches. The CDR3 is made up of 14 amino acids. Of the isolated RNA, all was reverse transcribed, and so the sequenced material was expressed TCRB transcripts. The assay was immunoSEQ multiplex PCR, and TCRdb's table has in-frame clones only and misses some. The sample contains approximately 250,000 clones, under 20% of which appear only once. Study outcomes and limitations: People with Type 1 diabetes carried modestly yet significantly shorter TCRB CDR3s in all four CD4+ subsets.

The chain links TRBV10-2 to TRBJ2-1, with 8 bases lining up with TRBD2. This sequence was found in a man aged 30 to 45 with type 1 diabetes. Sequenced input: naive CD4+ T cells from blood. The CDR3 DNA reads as TGCGCCAGCAGTGAGAAGCGGGAGTGGAATGAGCAGTTCTTC. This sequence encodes CASSEKREWNEQFF.